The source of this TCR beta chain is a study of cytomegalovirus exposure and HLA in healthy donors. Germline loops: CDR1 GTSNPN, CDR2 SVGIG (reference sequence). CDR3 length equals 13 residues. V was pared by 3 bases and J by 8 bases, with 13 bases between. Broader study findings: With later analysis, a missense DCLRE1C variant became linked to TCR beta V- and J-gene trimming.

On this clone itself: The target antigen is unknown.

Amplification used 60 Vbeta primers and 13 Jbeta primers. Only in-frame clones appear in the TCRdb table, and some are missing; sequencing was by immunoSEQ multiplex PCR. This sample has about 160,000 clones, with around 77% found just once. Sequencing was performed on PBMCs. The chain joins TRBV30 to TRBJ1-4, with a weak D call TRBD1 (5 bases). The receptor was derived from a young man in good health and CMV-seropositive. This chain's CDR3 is CAWRWGGTEKLFF. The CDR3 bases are TGTGCCTGGAGGTGGGGCGGGACGGAAAAACTGTTTTTT.